This T cell receptor (beta chain) was sequenced in a study of metastatic and nonmetastatic thyroid tumors. Among the patients, none had received any treatment before thyroid surgery. Using MiXCR, TCRdb re-called clones from the PCR reads. This sample yields around 22,000 clones, of which approximately 11% are seen a single time; roughly 30% belongs to the top ten. This clone turned up a few times. One junction end does not reproduce the germline sequence, and a read error may be involved. Germline V gene sequence: CDR1 LNHNV, CDR2 YYDKDF (reference sequence). The CDR3 spans 17 residues. The TCR comes from a female donor with papillary thyroid cancer or a benign thyroid nodule (not recorded which). Some clones in this sample may be carry-over from other donors' samples. The chain has TRBV15 and TRBJ2-3; 9 bases align to TRBD1. The sequenced sample was blood. DNA of the CDR3: TGTGCCACCTGCAGCCCCCTGGACAGGGGATCCACAGATACGCAGTATTTT. As protein: CATCSPLDRGSTDTQYF.